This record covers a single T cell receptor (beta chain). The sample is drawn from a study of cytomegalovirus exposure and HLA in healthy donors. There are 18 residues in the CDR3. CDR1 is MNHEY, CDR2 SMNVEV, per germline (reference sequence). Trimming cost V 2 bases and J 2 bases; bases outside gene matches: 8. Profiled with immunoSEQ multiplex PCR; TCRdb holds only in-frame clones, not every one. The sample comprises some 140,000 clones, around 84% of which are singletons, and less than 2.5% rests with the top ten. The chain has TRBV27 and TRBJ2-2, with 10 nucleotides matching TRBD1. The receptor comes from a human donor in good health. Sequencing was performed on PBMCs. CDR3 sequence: CASSLKATGGLNTGELFF. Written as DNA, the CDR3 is TGTGCCAGCAGTTTAAAAGCGACAGGGGGCTTAAACACCGGGGAGCTGTTTTTT.